This T cell receptor beta chain was recovered during a study of shared clonotypes between healthy human individuals. Findings of the study overall: Larger estimated richness was generally seen in naive subsets than in memory subsets.

Positively selected for CCR7, the CD45RO-negative cells used as naive CD8 cells excluded terminally differentiated effector memory CD45RA+ cells. The table lists this clone with a count of one. Its cognate antigen is unknown. The assay was immunoSEQ multiplex PCR, and TCRdb's table has in-frame clones only and misses some. Here the sample spans under 1 million clones, 96% being singletons. Material: naive CD8+ T cells sorted from blood. The receptor comes from a man aged 30 to 39 in good health.

In nucleotides, the CDR3 is TGTGCCAGCAGCCAAGGGTTCGGGGGGAGGAACACTGAAGCTTTCTTT. This codes for CASSQGFGGRNTEAFF. The chain uses TRBV14 and TRBJ1-1, with TRBD1 as a possible D gene (5 bases). The CDR3 has 16 residues. The V gene lost 1 base and the J gene lost 1 base, with 13 bases spanning the gap. Germline V lookup: CDR1 SGHDN, CDR2 FVKESK.